The TCR beta chain under discussion was sequenced for a study of identical twins' blood T cells (dated by TCRdb to 2012 to 2014). Turning to the overall study: Roughly 50 million Illumina reads were obtained across roughly 12 libraries, of which six were alpha-chain libraries and six were beta-chain libraries. TCR alpha and beta chain repertoires of three pairs of monozygous twins were compared using next-generation sequencing to assess genetic influence on repertoire formation. General findings and caveats noted by the study authors: V gene usage was reported to be markedly more similar within twin pairs than between unrelated donors, even among non-selected out-of-frame TCRbeta clonotypes. Among the most abundant TCRbeta clonotypes, more CDR3 sequences were shared by each donor with her twin than with unrelated donors. The study stated that the proposed role of the TCRalpha J segment in MHC recognition during thymic selection needs to be validated by independent studies. The number of shared CDR3 clonotypes between two donors was mainly determined by the product of their cloneset sizes, and twins did not clearly deviate from this trend. Because the twins were raised together, environmental influences could not be ruled out as an explanation for the similarity between twins.

To note about this clonotype: Its antigen is not yet known. There are no base qualities to consult, and no much larger clone falls within one base.

The donors were six healthy women who made up three monozygous twin pairs. All three twin pairs had been reared together and were thought likely to have met the same infectious agents and vaccines. TCR cDNA libraries were prepared from RNA that had been isolated from peripheral blood mononuclear cells. Receptor amplification or capture employed 5' RACE. TCRdb lists the instrument as Illumina Genome Analyzer IIx. The RNA-based TCR cDNA libraries were made using a previously described protocol that was modified in several ways. To prevent cross-contamination, barcodes specific to each sample were added to both ends of every TCR cDNA library during cDNA synthesis and amplification. The paper's processing steps were these. Between about 90,000 and nearly 500,000 clonotypes were identified per individual, with roughly 2 to 4 million CDR3-containing reads per library. Reads with improper barcode index combinations were discarded, after which clonesets were built for each library with the MiTCR software. During the assembly of CDR3 clonotypes by MiTCR, low-quality reads were filtered or rescued and PCR and sequencing errors were corrected. Artificial out-of-frame clonotypes were mapped to in-frame sequences, with one indel allowed in the CDR3, and then removed. V and J gene usage similarity between donors was measured as Jensen-Shannon divergence divided by mean entropy. The raw public reads went through TCRdb reprocessing: fastp at Q25, MiXCR clone calling, in-frame beta chains kept. Merged by CDR3 protein, the rows form single entries marked with the most common genes and DNA. The V and J calls and clone size come from TCRdb's table, not from the authors' own analysis. The sample table holds about 1,300 distinct CDR3 sequences, of which approximately 71% were seen once. About 10% of the sample lies in the top ten.

Taken from the germline V gene, the CDR1 and CDR2 loops are MRHNA and SNTAGT. Measured from the cysteine to the phenylalanine, the CDR3 is 16 residues long. Only the CDR3 portion is preserved as DNA: 48 bases, with reading frame beginning at the first base. V lost 0 bases and J lost 4 bases, and the count of bases not matched to a germline gene is 0. The sequence is built from TRBV6-4 and TRBJ2-3; 14 junctional bases match TRBD2. The TCR sequence derives from a woman aged 18-49 years in good health. Sequencing was done on a sample of PBMCs. Read as DNA, the sequence is TGTGCCAGCAGTGACTCGACTAGCGGGGGGGCAGATACGCAGTATTTT. Its amino acids are CASSDSTSGGADTQYF.